This TCR beta chain was profiled in a study of blood T cell repertoires in COVID-19. Per the original methods: From reference gene primer amplification, estimates of nucleated cell counts were derived. The repertoire was sequenced with immunoSEQ multiplex PCR; TCRdb's copy has only in-frame clones and lacks some. That table is the source of V, J and clone size, and D and trimming were worked out from the DNA. This sample has some 120,000 clones, with around four fifths found just once. This TCR was recovered from a man younger than 45 with acute or convalescent COVID-19. The source material was peripheral blood.

The CDR3 region has the DNA TGTGCCAGCTCGTCGACCAGGGGGACGCTTAATTCACCCCTCCACTTT. Translation: CASSSTRGTLNSPLHF. The chain employs TRBV18 and TRBJ1-6, with 7 bases aligning to TRBD1. The CDR3 is made up of 16 amino acids. After removal of 6 bases from V and 6 bases from J, the junction contained 11 bases not matched to a gene. Germline CDR1 is KGHSH and CDR2 is LQKENI.